The 24 T cell receptor beta chains below come from one sample, sequenced in a study of T-cell reconstitution after alpha-beta-depleted transplantation in children. Preparation of the TCRbeta library involved a method that used unique molecular identifiers. Via MiXCR, TCRdb re-called the PCR reads, giving one row per CDR3 protein. Of 200,000 to 250,000 distinct CDR3 sequences in the sample, about 24% were seen once. Specimen: PBMCs, mostly from graft donor cells, collected 360 days after TCRalphabeta/CD19-depleted stem cell transplant. These receptors all stem from a female patient between 2 and 15 years old who had a stem cell transplant for congenital amegakaryocytic thrombocytopenia, so the T cells may come from the graft donor.

This clonotype was counted only a few times. The chain is built from TRBV5-4 and TRBJ2-3, with D tentatively TRBD2 (6 bases). This CDR3 is built from 17 residues. CDR1 and CDR2 (germline): SGHNT, YYREEE (reference sequence). Trimming removed 3 bases from V and 0 bases from J, with 17 bases in between. CDR3 sequence (DNA): TGTGCCAGCAGCTCGAAAGTGGGGGGTCGGAGCACAGATACGCAGTATTTT. Translating it yields CASSSKVGGRSTDTQYF.

This clonotype has just a few counts. J is TRBJ2-5 and V is TRBV5-1; D might be TRBD1 (6 bases). The V gene's germline CDR1 is SGHRS and CDR2 YFSETQ. There are 15 residues in the CDR3. V dropped 4 bases and J dropped 5 bases, with 18 bases sitting between them. The CDR3: CASSTTSSGAETQYF. Here the CDR3 DNA reads TGCGCCAGCAGCACTACGTCGTCAGGGGCTGAGACCCAGTACTTC.

V is TRBV10-3 and J is TRBJ2-3, with unresolved D. The CDR3 is 15 amino acids. The V and J ends lost 7 bases and 2 bases respectively, with 16 bases between them. Germline CDR1 ENHRY, CDR2 SYGVKD. CDR3 in DNA: TGTGCCATCAAACAATCGGCAGAATACACAGATACGCAGTATTTT. Residues: CAIKQSAEYTDTQYF.

The V and J genes are TRBV12-2 and TRBJ1-5; no check of the table's D call, TRBD1, against the DNA was made. TRBV12-2 constitutes a pseudogene. This CDR3 is built from 16 residues. CDR3 DNA: TGTGCAAGTCGCCTCAACAGGGCCGGAGACAATCAGCCCCAGCATTTT. Amino acid sequence: CASRLNRAGDNQPQHF.

This clonotype came up a few times. The chain is built from TRBV11-2 and TRBJ2-1; 8 nucleotides line up with TRBD1. CDR1 SGHAT and CDR2 FQNNGV come from the germline V gene. With V trimmed by 4 bases and J by 3 bases, 8 bases remained unmatched. The CDR3 totals 16 residues. CDR3 nucleotides: TGTGCCAGCAGCTCACACAGGGGGGCGGACTACAATGAGCAGTTCTTC. Translation: CASSSHRGADYNEQFF.

This clonotype has ten or more counts. The gene calls are TRBV29-1 and TRBJ2-3; 7 positions match TRBD1. J gave up 2 bases and V 5 bases, and 4 bases lay outside the gene matches. CDR1 is SQVTM and CDR2 is ANQGSEA in the germline V gene. The CDR3 has 13 amino acids. The CDR3 reads CSVRQGYTDTQYF. Here the CDR3 DNA reads TGCAGCGTTCGACAGGGATACACAGATACGCAGTATTTT.

This chain uses TRBV10-3 with TRBJ2-7, with D perhaps given as TRBD1 or TRBD2 (5 bases each). V was clipped by 0 bases and J by 2 bases, with 11 bases between them. CDR3 size: 15 residues. Per the germline V gene, CDR1 is ENHRY and CDR2 is SYGVKD. The DNA of the CDR3 is TGTGCCATCAGTGAGTCGAGGGGTTCGACCTACGAGCAGTACTTC. Its protein is CAISESRGSTYEQYF.

The V gene is TRBV5-1, the J gene TRBJ2-1, with D possibly being TRBD2 (5 bases). Trimming took 2 bases from V and 1 from J, leaving 7 bases between them. This CDR3 has 14 amino acids. The germline CDR1 and CDR2 sequences are SGHRS and YFSETQ. The CDR3 sequence: CASSFEGSYNEQFF. The CDR3 coding sequence is TGCGCCAGCAGCTTCGAGGGATCCTACAATGAGCAGTTCTTC.

This sequence joins TRBV4-1 and TRBJ2-7; 7 nucleotides match TRBD2. Germline assignment: CDR1 MGHRA and CDR2 YSYEKL. The ends lost 3 bases at V and 3 bases at J; junction bases unmatched: 14. The CDR3 totals 17 residues. The CDR3 DNA is TGCGCCAGCAGCCAGATGGCTCTTTCGGCTAGCGGCTACGAGCAGTACTTC. Translating it yields CASSQMALSASGYEQYF.

V is TRBV28 and J is TRBJ2-7; TRBD2 agrees at 9 bases. The CDR3 sequence is 17 residues long. CDR1 MDHEN and CDR2 SYDVKM come from the germline V gene. V was clipped by 2 bases and J by 1 base; unmatched bases: 9. The CDR3 DNA reads as TGTGCCAGCAGTTTAACCACCATAGCGGGAGCGTCCTACGAGCAGTACTTC. Translated, it gives CASSLTTIAGASYEQYF.

V and J are TRBV3-1 and TRBJ1-2; TRBD1 matches 9 bases. The CDR3 length is 14 residues. J was trimmed by 3 bases and V by 2 bases; bases with no gene match: 1. Germline CDR1 and CDR2: LGHDT and YNNKEL (reference sequence). CDR3 in DNA: TGTGCCAGCAGCCAAACAGGGGGCGACTATGGCTACACCTTC. It codes for CASSQTGGDYGYTF.

This chain joins TRBV3-1 and TRBJ1-1, with D maybe TRBD1 (5 bases). CDR1 LGHDT and CDR2 YNNKEL come from the germline V gene (reference sequence). Trimming left V 1 base short and J 1 base short, with 10 bases between. This CDR3 has 15 residues. The CDR3 DNA follows: TGTGCCAGCAGCCAAGCTTCAGGACAGAACACTGAAGCTTTCTTT. Translating gives CASSQASGQNTEAFF.

Written as DNA, the CDR3 is TGTGCCAGCTCGGACAGGACCATAGATGGCTACACCTTC. Translated: CASSDRTIDGYTF. This chain joins TRBV6-1 and TRBJ1-2; 7 bases are shared with TRBD1. The junction had 9 bases not matched to a gene; V was cut back by 8 bases and J by 6 bases. The CDR3 runs 13 residues. The germline V gene has CDR1 MNHNS and CDR2 SASEGT.

The V call is TRBV12-3 or TRBV12-4, the J call TRBJ1-5; a weak D match, TRBD1 (6 bases). The CDR3 spans 15 residues. The ends were cut back, 5 bases at V and 8 bases at J, with 19 bases in the middle. The CDR3, as DNA: TGTGCCAGCAGTAGATTTGGGGGGGCGAGCGAGCCCCAGCATTTT. It is translated as CASSRFGGASEPQHF.

This clonotype was counted a few times. This sequence joins TRBV25-1 and TRBJ2-5, with 7 positions matching TRBD2. The J segment lost 11 bases and the V segment lost 1 base, leaving 19 bases of the junction unmatched. CDR1 MGHDK and CDR2 SYGVNS come from the germline V gene. The CDR3 sequence is 17 residues long. Here the CDR3 reads CASSESPKYGGVEAQYF. In DNA, the CDR3 is TGTGCCAGCAGTGAATCACCGAAGTATGGGGGGGTGGAGGCTCAGTACTTC. The full variable domain, in which reference TRBV25-1 and TRBJ2-5 provide the parts outside the CDR3, is EADIYQTPRYLVIGTGKKITLECSQTMGHDKMYWYQQDPGMELHLIHYSYGVNSTEKGDLSSESTVSRIRTEHFPLTLESARPSHTSQYLCASSESPKYGGVEAQYFGPGTRLLVL.

This clonotype was recorded a few times. The CDR3 reads CASSQGGLAGTSTDTQYF. CDR3 bases: TGTGCCAGCAGCCAGGGTGGACTAGCGGGAACTAGCACAGATACGCAGTATTTT. This chain connects TRBV4-2 to TRBJ2-3; TRBD2 matches 12 bases. CDR3 length equals 18 residues. Germline V lookup: CDR1 LGHNA, CDR2 YNFKEQ. The ends lost 3 bases at V and 0 bases at J; junction bases unmatched: 7.

The chain is built from TRBV6-2 or TRBV6-3 and TRBJ2-2, with D possibly TRBD2 on 6 matching bases. There are 15 residues in the CDR3. Germline V gives CDR1 MNHEY, CDR2 SVGEGT. Trimming stripped 5 bases from V and 8 bases from J, with 18 bases between. In DNA, the CDR3 is TGTGCCAGCAGTAGAGGTCTAGCGATGGGTGGGGAGCTGTTTTTT. Its protein product is CASSRGLAMGGELFF.

This clonotype appeared a few times. This chain links TRBV19 with TRBJ1-5; tentative D call: TRBD1 (5 bases). Per germline, CDR1 LNHDA and CDR2 SQIVND (reference sequence). This CDR3 spans 14 amino acids. V was pared by 3 bases and J by 5 bases, with 11 bases between. The chain's CDR3 is CASSMGVGDQPQHF. In DNA, the CDR3 is TGTGCCAGTAGTATGGGGGTAGGTGATCAGCCCCAGCATTTT.

This clonotype was counted at least ten times. V gene TRBV6-5 combines with J gene TRBJ1-4, with 9 bases fitting TRBD1. V lost 2 bases and J lost 7; bases outside the gene matches: 8. The CDR3 loop spans 16 amino acids. Germline CDR1 and CDR2: MNHEY and SVGAGI. CDR3 loop: CASSYPFDRGSEKLFF. The CDR3 nucleotides are TGTGCCAGCAGTTACCCCTTCGACAGGGGGAGTGAAAAACTGTTTTTT.

This chain connects TRBV5-1 to TRBJ2-5; D might be TRBD1 (5 bases). The germline gives CDR1 SGHRS, CDR2 YFSETQ. The CDR3 runs to 15 residues. The germline V and J ends were trimmed by 4 bases and 0 bases, with 13 bases remaining between them. CDR3 bases: TGCGCCAGCAGCGGTCAGGGCAACCACCAAGAGACCCAGTACTTC. Translation: CASSGQGNHQETQYF. Supplemented by reference TRBV5-1 and TRBJ2-5, the full variable domain reads KAGVTQTPRYLIKTRGQQVTLSCSPISGHRSVSWYQQTPGQGLQFLFEYFSETQRNKGNFPGRFSGRQFSNSRSEMNVSTLELGDSALYLCASSGQGNHQETQYFGPGTRLLVL.

The chain joins TRBV5-1 to TRBJ2-1; D not certain. V was clipped by 6 bases and J by 5 bases, with 15 bases between them. The CDR3 consists of 14 residues. Germline V CDR1 and CDR2: SGHRS, YFSETQ. The CDR3 DNA reads as TGCGCCAGCAACTTACGGGTGATGGACAATGAGCAGTTCTTC. This translates into CASNLRVMDNEQFF.

This chain joins TRBV11-2 and TRBJ1-4; D call uncertain. This CDR3 spans 12 amino acids. Germline V gene sequence: CDR1 SGHAT, CDR2 FQNNGV. V gave up 5 bases and J gave up 5 bases, with 6 bases separating them. CDR3 in amino acids: CASSPRNEKLFF. As DNA, the CDR3 is TGTGCCAGCAGCCCCCGGAATGAAAAACTGTTTTTT. The entire variable domain, with the rest obtained from reference TRBV11-2 and TRBJ1-4, is as follows: EAGVAQSPRYKIIEKRQSVAFWCNPISGHATLYWYQQILGQGPKLLIQFQNNGVVDDSQLPKDRFSAERLKGVDSTLKIQPAKLEDSAVYLCASSPRNEKLFFGSGTQLSVL.

V gene TRBV28 combines with J gene TRBJ1-1; 7 bases fit TRBD1. This CDR3 has 16 amino acids. Unmatched junction bases numbered 6, after V lost 1 base and J lost 1 base. Germline V gene sequence: CDR1 MDHEN, CDR2 SYDVKM. The CDR3 coding sequence is TGTGCCAGCAGTTTATTCAGGGGGGGCAGGAACACTGAAGCTTTCTTT. As protein: CASSLFRGGRNTEAFF.

This chain links TRBV28 with TRBJ2-5; maybe TRBD2 (6 bases). CDR3 size: 16 residues. Trimming removed 6 bases from V and 4 bases from J, with 21 bases in between. Looked up from germline, CDR1 is MDHEN and CDR2 is SYDVKM. The CDR3: CASSNRPGRRGETQYF. In DNA form, the CDR3 reads TGTGCCAGCAGCAATAGGCCGGGACGGAGGGGAGAGACCCAGTACTTC.